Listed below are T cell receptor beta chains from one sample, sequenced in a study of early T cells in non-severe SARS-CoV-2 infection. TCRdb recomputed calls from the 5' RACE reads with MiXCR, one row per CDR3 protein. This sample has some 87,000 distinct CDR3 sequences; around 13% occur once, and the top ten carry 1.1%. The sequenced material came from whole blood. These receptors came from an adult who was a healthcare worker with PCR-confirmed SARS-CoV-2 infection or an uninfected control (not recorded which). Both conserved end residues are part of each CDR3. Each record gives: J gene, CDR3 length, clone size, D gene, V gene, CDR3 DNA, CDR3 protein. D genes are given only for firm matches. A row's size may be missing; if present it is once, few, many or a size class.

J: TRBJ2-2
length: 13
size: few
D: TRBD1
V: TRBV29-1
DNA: TGCAGCGTTGCCCAGGGGGACACCGGGGAGCTGTTTTTT
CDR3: CSVAQGDTGELFF

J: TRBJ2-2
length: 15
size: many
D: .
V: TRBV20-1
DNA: TGCAGTGCTAGAGAGGGACACTTGAACACCGGGGAGCTGTTTTTT
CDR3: CSAREGHLNTGELFF

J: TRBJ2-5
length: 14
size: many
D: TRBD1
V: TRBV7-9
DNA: TGTGCCAGCACCTCTCTGACAGGGGTAGAGACCCAGTACTTC
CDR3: CASTSLTGVETQYF

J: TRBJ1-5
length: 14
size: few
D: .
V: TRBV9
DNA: TGTGCCAGCTCAGGAGTGAATAGCAATCAGCCCCAGCATTTT
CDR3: CASSGVNSNQPQHF

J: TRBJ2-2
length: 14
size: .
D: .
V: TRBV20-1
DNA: TGCAGTGCCGATACACTAGGGGTAAACGGGGAGCTGTTTTTT
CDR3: CSADTLGVNGELFF

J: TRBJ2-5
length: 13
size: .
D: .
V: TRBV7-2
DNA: TGTGCCAGCAGCGTCCGGATGGGGGAGACCCAGTACTTC
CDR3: CASSVRMGETQYF

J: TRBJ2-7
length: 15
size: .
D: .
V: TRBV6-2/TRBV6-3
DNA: TGTGCCAGCAGTTTACCGACGGGACCACCCTACGAGCAGTACTTC
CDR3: CASSLPTGPPYEQYF

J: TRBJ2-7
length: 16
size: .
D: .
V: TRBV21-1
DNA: TGTGCCAGCAGCAAAGGATTGGGGACAGGATCCTACGAGCAGTACTTC
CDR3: CASSKGLGTGSYEQYF

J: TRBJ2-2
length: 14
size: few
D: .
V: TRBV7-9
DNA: TGTGCCAGCAGCCCTAGGGGGGCCACCGGGGAGCTGTTTTTT
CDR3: CASSPRGATGELFF

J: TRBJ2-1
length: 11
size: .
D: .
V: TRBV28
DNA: TGTGCCAGCAGTTATAGCATTGAGCAGTTCTTC
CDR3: CASSYSIEQFF

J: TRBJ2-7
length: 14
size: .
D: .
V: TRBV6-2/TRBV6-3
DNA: TGTGCCAGCAGTTTCTTCTCGGGCGCCTACGAGCAGTACTTC
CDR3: CASSFFSGAYEQYF

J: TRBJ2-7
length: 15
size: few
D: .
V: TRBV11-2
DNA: TGTGCCAGCAGCCATAAGGACAGAAGAGTCTACGAGCAGTACTTC
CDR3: CASSHKDRRVYEQYF

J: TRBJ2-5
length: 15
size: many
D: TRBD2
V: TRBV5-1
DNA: TGCGCCAGCAGCTTGGGGCTAGCGGGAGATGAGACCCAGTACTTC
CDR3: CASSLGLAGDETQYF

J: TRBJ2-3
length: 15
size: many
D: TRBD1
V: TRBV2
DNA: TGTGCCAGCAGGCCGGGACAGGGGATAGCAGATACGCAGTATTTT
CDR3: CASRPGQGIADTQYF

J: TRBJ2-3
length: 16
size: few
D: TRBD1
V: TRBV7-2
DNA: TGTGCCAGCAGCAAATTACCCGGGACAGGCCCAGATACGCAGTATTTT
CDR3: CASSKLPGTGPDTQYF

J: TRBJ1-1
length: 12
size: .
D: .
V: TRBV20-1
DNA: TGCAGTGCTCAACAGAGTAACACTGAAGCTTTCTTT
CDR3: CSAQQSNTEAFF

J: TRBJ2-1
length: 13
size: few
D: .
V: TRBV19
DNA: TGTGCCAGTAGTAGTAGATATCCCAATGAGCAGTTCTTC
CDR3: CASSSRYPNEQFF

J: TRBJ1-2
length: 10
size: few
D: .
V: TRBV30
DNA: TGTGCCTGGAAGAGGGACGGCTACACCTTC
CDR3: CAWKRDGYTF

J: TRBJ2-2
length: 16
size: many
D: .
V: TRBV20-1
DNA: .
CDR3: CSAPLWGAPSTGELFF

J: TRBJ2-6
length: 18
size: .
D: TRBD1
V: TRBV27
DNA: TGTGCCAGCAGTTTACAGGGACAGGGATTACCTGGGGCCAACGTCCTGACTTTC
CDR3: CASSLQGQGLPGANVLTF

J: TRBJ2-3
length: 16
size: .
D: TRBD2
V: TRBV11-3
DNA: TGTGCCAGCAGCTTAGGGCAGCGGGGCAGCACAGATACGCAGTATTTT
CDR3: CASSLGQRGSTDTQYF

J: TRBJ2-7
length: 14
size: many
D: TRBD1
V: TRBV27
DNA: TGTGCCAGCCGCACGCCGGGACAGGGCTACGAGCAGTACTTC
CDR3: CASRTPGQGYEQYF